This record covers a single T cell receptor (beta chain). Trimming took 3 bases from V and 4 from J, leaving 12 bases between them. Germline V gene lookup returns CDR1 DFQATT and CDR2 SNEGSKA (reference sequence). The length of the CDR3 is 13 residues. Per the study methods: Amplification of reference gene primers provided the estimated nucleated cell counts. Produced via immunoSEQ multiplex PCR; TCRdb's table is partial and in-frame only. Clonal size and the V and J genes are those of that table, whereas D and trimming came from the DNA. The sample has 210,000 or so clones; roughly nine tenths are singletons. This entry is derived from a study of blood T cell repertoires in COVID-19.

This sequence was found in a man between 35 and 55 years old with acute or convalescent COVID-19. Sequences were obtained from peripheral blood. The V call is TRBV20-1, the J call TRBJ1-1; tentative D call: TRBD1 (5 bases). The CDR3 here is CSASRQLGTEAFF. The CDR3 region has the DNA TGCAGTGCTAGTCGACAGCTGGGCACTGAAGCTTTCTTT.